This is a list of T cell receptor beta chains from one sample in a study of shared clonotypes between healthy human individuals. Sequenced by immunoSEQ multiplex PCR; TCRdb stores in-frame clones only, minus some. The table shows around 650,000 clones, with 90% to 97% occurring only once. Sequencing used naive CD8+ T cells sorted from blood. These receptors all stem from a woman in her 30s in good health. CDR3s include the opening cysteine and the closing phenylalanine or tryptophan. Each record gives: D gene, clone size, V gene, J gene, CDR3 protein, CDR3 DNA. The D gene is left open where the match is weak. Size is omitted from some rows. Given values are once, few, many or a class for expanded clones.

>TRBD1|-|TRBV4-1|TRBJ1-1
CASSTRTGLNTEAFF
TGCGCCAGCAGCACCAGGACAGGGCTTAACACTGAAGCTTTCTTT
>-|-|TRBV7-9|TRBJ2-1
CASSSQAGFMFNEQFF
TGTGCCAGCAGCTCCCAAGCCGGGTTTATGTTCAATGAGCAGTTCTTC
>-|-|TRBV7-9|TRBJ2-2
CASSLGTGWRAGELFF
TGTGCCAGCAGCTTAGGCACAGGGTGGAGGGCCGGGGAGCTGTTTTTT
>TRBD1|once|TRBV19|TRBJ1-1
CASKYRDRNTEAFF
TGTGCCAGTAAATACCGGGACAGGAACACTGAAGCTTTCTTT
>-|-|TRBV9|TRBJ2-5
CASSVGAGGETQYF
TGTGCCAGCAGCGTAGGGGCAGGCGGGGAGACCCAGTACTTC
>TRBD2|once|TRBV29-1|TRBJ2-1
CSVEESSGNNEQFF
TGCAGCGTTGAAGAATCCAGCGGGAACAATGAGCAGTTCTTC
>TRBD2|-|TRBV25-1|TRBJ2-1
CASSAFTSGSVEQFF
TGTGCCAGCAGTGCATTTACTAGCGGGAGTGTTGAGCAGTTCTTC
>-|-|TRBV14|TRBJ1-1
CASSLLDPGTEAFF
TGTGCCAGCAGCCTCCTTGACCCTGGAACTGAAGCTTTCTTT
>-|few|TRBV19|TRBJ1-1
CASSSSDLAFF
TGTGCCAGTTCCAGCAGTGATTTGGCTTTCTTT
>TRBD2|-|TRBV6-1|TRBJ2-1
CASASGLAGAEQFF
TGTGCCAGCGCCTCGGGACTAGCCGGTGCTGAGCAGTTCTTC
>-|-|TRBV19|TRBJ1-1
CASSIGLWNTEAFF
TGTGCCAGTAGTATCGGTCTCTGGAACACTGAAGCTTTCTTT
>TRBD2|once|TRBV13|TRBJ2-5
CASSQSSGNGAQYF
TGTGCCAGCAGCCAATCTAGCGGCAATGGGGCCCAGTACTTC
>-|-|TRBV7-8|TRBJ2-1
CASSLAPHNEQFF
TGTGCCAGCAGCTTAGCTCCTCACAATGAGCAGTTCTTC
>-|-|TRBV9|TRBJ2-7
CASSVGGATEQYF
TGTGCCAGCAGCGTAGGGGGGGCTACCGAGCAGTACTTC
>-|-|TRBV13|TRBJ2-7
CASSLGTPYEQYF
TGTGCCAGCAGCTTAGGGACTCCCTACGAGCAGTACTTC
>-|-|TRBV6-1|TRBJ2-5
CASRAGYGETQYF
TGTGCCAGCAGGGCAGGGTATGGGGAGACCCAGTACTTC